Each of the 10 T cell receptor beta chains below was sequenced from the same sample in a study of blood T cell repertoires in COVID-19. Sequencing was performed with immunoSEQ multiplex PCR; in TCRdb, only in-frame clones are kept and a portion is missing. The sample has some 120,000 clones; more than 75% are singletons. Material for sequencing was peripheral blood. The receptors come from a human donor in a cohort sampled during active COVID-19.

The sample holds a few counts of this clone. The chain joins TRBV24-1 to TRBJ2-1, with 9 bases matching TRBD1. Germline lookup yields CDR1 KGHDR and CDR2 SFDVKD. This CDR3 spans 15 amino acids. Trimming removed 5 bases from V and 6 bases from J; junction bases left unmatched: 7. CDR3 sequence (DNA): TGTGCCACCAGTGGTAGGGACAGGGTGGGCAATGAGCAGTTCTTC. This codes for CATSGRDRVGNEQFF.

The chain uses TRBV5-1 and TRBJ1-1, with D possibly TRBD1 on 6 matching bases. V gave up 1 base and J gave up 0 bases, with 13 bases separating them. CDR3 length equals 16 residues. Looked up from germline, CDR1 is SGHRS and CDR2 is YFSETQ. The CDR3 DNA reads TGCGCCAGCAGCTTGTTAGCAGGGGTTCTGAACACTGAAGCTTTCTTT. It specifies CASSLLAGVLNTEAFF.

The chain uses TRBV10-1 and TRBJ1-1; TRBD1 is a possible D gene (5 bases). The CDR3 loop spans 14 amino acids. Germline V CDR1 and CDR2: WNHNN, SYGVQD (reference sequence). The V gene lost 2 bases and the J gene lost 2 bases, with 9 bases spanning the gap. The CDR3 DNA reads TGCGCCAGCAGTGAGGGTAGGGGCAACACTGAAGCTTTCTTT. It codes for CASSEGRGNTEAFF.

The rearrangement uses TRBV7-2 and TRBJ2-7; D call uncertain. V was clipped by 1 base and J by 2 bases, with 9 bases between them. This CDR3 has 14 residues. Germline values: CDR1 SGHTA, CDR2 FQGNSA. The CDR3, as DNA: TGTGCCAGCAGCTTAGTTCCGGGTCCCTACGAGCAGTACTTC. Amino acids: CASSLVPGPYEQYF.

This clone has only a few counts. The rearrangement links TRBV28 to TRBJ2-1; 9 bases map to TRBD2. Germline V CDR1 and CDR2: MDHEN, SYDVKM. J gave up 3 bases and V 5 bases, and 11 bases lay outside the gene matches. The CDR3 covers 17 residues. In DNA, the CDR3 is TGTGCCAGCAGTCTGCCGACTAGCGGATTACACTACAATGAGCAGTTCTTC. Protein product: CASSLPTSGLHYNEQFF.

The sample holds one count of this clone. The gene calls are TRBV3-1 (or the pseudogene TRBV3-2) and TRBJ1-6; no clear D gene. The CDR3 spans 15 residues. From germline, CDR1 is LGHDT and CDR2 YNNKEL (reference sequence). V was shortened by 3 bases and J by 5 bases, with 11 bases between the two germline ends. In nucleotides, the CDR3 is TGTGCCAGCAGCCATTCCGGAGCGAATAATTCACCCCTCCACTTT. Amino acids: CASSHSGANNSPLHF.

This clone showed up just once. This chain joins TRBV29-1 and TRBJ1-1, with TRBD1 identical over 7 bases. J was trimmed by 3 bases and V by 4 bases; bases with no gene match: 14. CDR1 is SQVTM, CDR2 ANQGSEA, per germline. This CDR3 is 16 amino acids long. The CDR3 DNA reads TGCAGCGTTGGGGTAGGGGGCAAGGGTAGGTACACTGAAGCTTTCTTT. Protein: CSVGVGGKGRYTEAFF.

The gene calls are TRBV18 and TRBJ1-1, with 8 bases identical to TRBD1. J gave up 1 base and V 2 bases, and 3 bases lay outside the gene matches. The CDR3 has 15 residues. Germline V gene lookup returns CDR1 KGHSH and CDR2 LQKENI. CDR3 region: CASSPGTGRNTEAFF. In DNA, the CDR3 is TGTGCCAGCTCACCAGGGACAGGACGGAACACTGAAGCTTTCTTT.

The chain employs TRBV2 and TRBJ2-7; TRBD2 aligns across 10 bases. Trimming at V came to 1 base and at J to 4 bases, leaving 7 bases not matched to a gene. The CDR3 is 16 amino acids. From germline, CDR1 is SNHLY and CDR2 FYNNEI. The CDR3 protein is CASSEGTAGGQYEQYF. In DNA, the CDR3 is TGTGCCAGCAGTGAAGGAACAGCGGGAGGGCAATACGAGCAGTACTTC.

V gene TRBV6-2 or TRBV6-3 combines with J gene TRBJ1-5; the D is unclear. The CDR3 covers 14 residues. From germline, CDR1 is MNHEY and CDR2 SVGEGT. Trimming took off 3 bases at V and 1 base at J, with 7 bases between the two ends. The CDR3 loop reads CASSYLSSNQPQHF. In DNA form, the CDR3 reads TGTGCCAGCAGTTATCTTTCCAGCAATCAGCCCCAGCATTTT.